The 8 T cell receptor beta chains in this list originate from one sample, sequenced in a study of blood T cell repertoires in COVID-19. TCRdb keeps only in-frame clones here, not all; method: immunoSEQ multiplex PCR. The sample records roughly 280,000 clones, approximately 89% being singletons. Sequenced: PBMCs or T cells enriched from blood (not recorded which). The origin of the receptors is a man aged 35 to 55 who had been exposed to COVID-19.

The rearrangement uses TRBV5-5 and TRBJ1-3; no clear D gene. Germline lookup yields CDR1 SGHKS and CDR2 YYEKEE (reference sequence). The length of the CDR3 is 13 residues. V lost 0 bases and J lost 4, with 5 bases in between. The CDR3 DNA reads TGTGCCAGCAGCTTGGCCCAGGGAAACACCATATATTTT. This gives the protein CASSLAQGNTIYF.

The CDR3 sequence: CASSQDFGTGFYEQYF. The CDR3 region has the DNA TGCGCCAGCAGCCAAGATTTCGGGACAGGGTTTTACGAGCAGTACTTC. The gene calls are TRBV4-1 and TRBJ2-7, with 9 positions matching TRBD1. Germline CDR1 and CDR2: MGHRA and YSYEKL. The CDR3 is 16 amino acids. The junction had 7 bases not matched to a gene; V was cut back by 0 bases and J by 4 bases.

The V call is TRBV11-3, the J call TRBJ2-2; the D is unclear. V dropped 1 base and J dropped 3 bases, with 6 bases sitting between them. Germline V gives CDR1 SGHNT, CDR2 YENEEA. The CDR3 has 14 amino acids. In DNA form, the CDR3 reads TGTGCCAGCAGCTTAGGGCAAGACACCGGGGAGCTGTTTTTT. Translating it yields CASSLGQDTGELFF.

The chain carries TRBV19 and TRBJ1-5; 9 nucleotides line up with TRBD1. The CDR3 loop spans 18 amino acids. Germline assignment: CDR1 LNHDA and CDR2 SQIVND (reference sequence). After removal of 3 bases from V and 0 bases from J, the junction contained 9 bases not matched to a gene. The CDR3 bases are TGTGCCAGTAGTATTGGAGGGGACAGGGTTTATAGCAATCAGCCCCAGCATTTT. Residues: CASSIGGDRVYSNQPQHF.

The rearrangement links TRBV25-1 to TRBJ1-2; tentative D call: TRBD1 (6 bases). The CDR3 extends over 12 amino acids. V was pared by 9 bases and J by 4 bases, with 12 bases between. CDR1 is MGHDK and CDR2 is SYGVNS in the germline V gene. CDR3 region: CASKTGGYGYTF. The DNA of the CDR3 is TGTGCCAGTAAGACAGGAGGCTATGGCTACACCTTC.

The CDR3 DNA is TGTGCCTGGAGTCCCGGGACAGTGGGGCCCCAGCATTTT. This translates into CAWSPGTVGPQHF. The chain employs TRBV30 and TRBJ1-5; 7 bases line up with TRBD1. V was pared by 2 bases and J by 9 bases, with 7 bases of the junction left unmatched. The CDR3 has 13 amino acids. In germline, CDR1 is GTSNPN, CDR2 SVGIG (reference sequence).

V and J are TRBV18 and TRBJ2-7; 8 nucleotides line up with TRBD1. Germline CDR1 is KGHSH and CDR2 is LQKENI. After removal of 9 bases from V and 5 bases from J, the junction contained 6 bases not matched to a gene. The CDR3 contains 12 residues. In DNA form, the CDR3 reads TGTGCCAGTGGACAGGGTACCAACGAGCAGTACTTC. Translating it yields CASGQGTNEQYF.

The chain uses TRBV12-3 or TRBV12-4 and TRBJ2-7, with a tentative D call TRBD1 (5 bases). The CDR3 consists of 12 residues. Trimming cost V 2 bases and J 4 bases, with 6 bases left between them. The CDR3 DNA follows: TGTGCCAGCAGTTTATGGACATACGAGCAGTACTTC. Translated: CASSLWTYEQYF.